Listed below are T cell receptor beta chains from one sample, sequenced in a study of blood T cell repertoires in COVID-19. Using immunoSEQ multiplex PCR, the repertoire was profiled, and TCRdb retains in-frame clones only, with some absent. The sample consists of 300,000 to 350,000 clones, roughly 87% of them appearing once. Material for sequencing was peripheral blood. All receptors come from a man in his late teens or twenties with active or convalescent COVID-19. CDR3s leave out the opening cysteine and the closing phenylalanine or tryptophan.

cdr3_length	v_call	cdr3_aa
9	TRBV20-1	SAPNRDGYT
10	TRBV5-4	ASSFQNQPQH
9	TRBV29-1	SVGSYNEQF
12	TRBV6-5	ASSLGRGRTEAF
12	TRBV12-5	ASALGVLNTEAF
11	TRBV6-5	ASSYVSDQPQH
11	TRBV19	ASSTRPISPLH
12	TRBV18	ASSRQGADYGYT
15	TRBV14	ASSQASRQPFNYGYT
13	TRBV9	ASSIAGDLTDTQY